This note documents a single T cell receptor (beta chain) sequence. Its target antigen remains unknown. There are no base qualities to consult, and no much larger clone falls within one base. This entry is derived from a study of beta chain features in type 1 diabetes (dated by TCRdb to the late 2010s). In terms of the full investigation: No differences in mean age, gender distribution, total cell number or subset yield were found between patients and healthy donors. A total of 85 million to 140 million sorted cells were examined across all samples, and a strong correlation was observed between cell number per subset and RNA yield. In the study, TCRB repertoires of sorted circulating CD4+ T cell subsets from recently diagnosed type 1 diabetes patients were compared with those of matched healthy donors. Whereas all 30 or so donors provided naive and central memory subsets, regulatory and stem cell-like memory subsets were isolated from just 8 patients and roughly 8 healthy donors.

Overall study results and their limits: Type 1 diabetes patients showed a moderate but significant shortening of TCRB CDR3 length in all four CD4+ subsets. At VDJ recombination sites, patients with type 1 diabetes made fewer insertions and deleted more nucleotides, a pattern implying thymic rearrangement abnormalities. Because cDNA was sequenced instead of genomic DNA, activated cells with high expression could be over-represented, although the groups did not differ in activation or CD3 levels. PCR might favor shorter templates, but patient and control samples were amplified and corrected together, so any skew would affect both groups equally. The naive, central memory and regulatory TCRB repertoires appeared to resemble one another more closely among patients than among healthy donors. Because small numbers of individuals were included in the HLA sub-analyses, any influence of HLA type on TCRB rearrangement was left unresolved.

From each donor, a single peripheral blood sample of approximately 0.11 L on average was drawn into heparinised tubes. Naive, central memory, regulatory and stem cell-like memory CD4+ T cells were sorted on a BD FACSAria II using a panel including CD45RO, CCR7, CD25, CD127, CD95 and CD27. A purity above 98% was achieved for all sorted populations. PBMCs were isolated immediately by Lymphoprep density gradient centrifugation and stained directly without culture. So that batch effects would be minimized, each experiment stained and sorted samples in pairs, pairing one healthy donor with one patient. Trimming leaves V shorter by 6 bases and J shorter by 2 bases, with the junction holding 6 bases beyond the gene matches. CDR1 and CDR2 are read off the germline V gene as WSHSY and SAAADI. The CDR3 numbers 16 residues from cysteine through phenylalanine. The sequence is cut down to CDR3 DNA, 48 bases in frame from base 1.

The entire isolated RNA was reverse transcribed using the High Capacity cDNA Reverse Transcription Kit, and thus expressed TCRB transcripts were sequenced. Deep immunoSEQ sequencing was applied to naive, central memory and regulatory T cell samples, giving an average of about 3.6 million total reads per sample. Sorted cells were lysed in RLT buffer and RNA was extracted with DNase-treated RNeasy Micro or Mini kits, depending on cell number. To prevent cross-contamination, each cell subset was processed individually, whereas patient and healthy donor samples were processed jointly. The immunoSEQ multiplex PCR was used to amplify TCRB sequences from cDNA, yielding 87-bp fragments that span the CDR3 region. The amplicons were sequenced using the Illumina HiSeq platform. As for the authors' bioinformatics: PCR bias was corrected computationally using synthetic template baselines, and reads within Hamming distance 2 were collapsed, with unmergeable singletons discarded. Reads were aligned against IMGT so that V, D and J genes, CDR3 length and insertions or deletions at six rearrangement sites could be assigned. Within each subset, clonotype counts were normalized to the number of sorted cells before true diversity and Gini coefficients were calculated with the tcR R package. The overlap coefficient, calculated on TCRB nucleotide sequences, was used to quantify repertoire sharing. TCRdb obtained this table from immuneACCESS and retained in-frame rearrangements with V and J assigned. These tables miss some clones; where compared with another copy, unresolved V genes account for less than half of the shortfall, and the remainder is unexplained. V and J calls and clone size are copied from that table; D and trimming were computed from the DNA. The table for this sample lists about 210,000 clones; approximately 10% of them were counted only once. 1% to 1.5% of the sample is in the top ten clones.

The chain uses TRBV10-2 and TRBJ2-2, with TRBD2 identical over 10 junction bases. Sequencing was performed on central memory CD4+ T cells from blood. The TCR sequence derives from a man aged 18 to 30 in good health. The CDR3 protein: CASRPRTSGNTGELFF. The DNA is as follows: TGCGCCAGCAGACCTCGGACTAGCGGAAACACCGGGGAGCTGTTTTTT.